These T cell receptor beta chains were read from a single sample in a study of shared clonotypes between healthy human individuals. Libraries were prepared by immunoSEQ multiplex PCR; TCRdb keeps only in-frame clonotypes and omits some of them. The data contain some 1.4 million clones, around 95% of them singletons. Sequenced material: naive CD4+ T cells sorted from blood. The source is a man under 40 in good health. CDR3s include the opening cysteine and the closing phenylalanine or tryptophan. Each record gives: clone size, V gene, J gene, D gene, CDR3 length, CDR3 protein, CDR3 DNA. The D gene is left open where the match is weak. For some rows the clone size is stated as once, few or many, or as a class when expanded; others skip it.

>-|TRBV5-4|TRBJ2-1|TRBD2|14
CASSLAGGSNEQFF
TGTGCCAGTTCACTAGCGGGAGGCTCCAATGAGCAGTTCTTC
>-|TRBV9|TRBJ1-1|-|15
CASSVAGAGNTEAFF
TGTGCCAGCAGCGTAGCAGGGGCTGGAAACACTGAAGCTTTCTTT
>-|TRBV30|TRBJ1-5|-|13
CAWSQGNNQPQHF
TGTGCCTGGAGTCAGGGGAACAATCAGCCCCAGCATTTT
>-|TRBV25-1|TRBJ2-1|-|15
CASSRRDTRYNEQFF
TGTGCCAGCAGTCGCCGGGACACGCGCTACAATGAGCAGTTCTTC
>-|TRBV7-7|TRBJ2-3|TRBD2|15
CASSLSSGSTDTQYF
TGTGCTAGCAGCTTGTCGAGCGGGAGTACAGATACGCAGTATTTT
>-|TRBV6-5|TRBJ2-7|-|12
CATSGPSYEQYF
TGTGCCACCAGCGGCCCAAGCTACGAGCAGTACTTC
>-|TRBV7-9|TRBJ2-3|TRBD2|17
CASSLISSGRRADTQYF
TGTGCCAGCAGCTTAATATCCAGCGGGAGAAGGGCAGATACGCAGTATTTT
>-|TRBV6-5|TRBJ2-3|-|14
CASSVPGRPDTQYF
TGTGCCAGCAGTGTCCCAGGGAGGCCAGATACGCAGTATTTT
>-|TRBV5-1|TRBJ2-7|-|12
CASSSPTYEQYF
TGCGCCAGCAGCTCCCCTACCTACGAGCAGTACTTC
>-|TRBV10-3|TRBJ2-7|-|14
CAIRKRDSSYEQYF
TGTGCCATCAGGAAAAGGGACTCTTCCTACGAGCAGTACTTC
>-|TRBV29-1|TRBJ2-2|TRBD2|17
CSVEAPQAGVKAGELFF
TGCAGCGTTGAAGCCCCCCAAGCGGGAGTTAAGGCCGGGGAGCTGTTTTTT
>once|TRBV30|TRBJ2-1|-|16
CAWSVGLTWGLLRQFF
TGTGCCTGGAGTGTAGGACTAACCTGGGGACTCCTGAGGCAGTTCTTC
>-|TRBV6-1|TRBJ1-3|-|14
CASSEGRVRNTIYF
TGTGCCAGCAGTGAGGGCAGGGTCAGAAACACCATATATTTT
>-|TRBV5-8|TRBJ2-3|TRBD2|15
CASSWGAGATDTQYF
TGTGCCAGCAGCTGGGGTGCGGGAGCAACAGATACGCAGTATTTT
>-|TRBV5-1|TRBJ2-3|-|16
CASSLVGRASTDTQYF
TGCGCCAGCAGCCTGGTTGGGCGGGCCAGCACAGATACGCAGTATTTT
>-|TRBV10-3|TRBJ1-5|-|13
CAISRQGNQPQHF
TGTGCCATCAGTAGACAGGGCAATCAGCCCCAGCATTTT
>-|TRBV14|TRBJ2-5|-|15
CASSQDVGAFETQYF
TGTGCCAGCAGCCAAGACGTGGGAGCATTTGAGACCCAGTACTTC
>-|TRBV5-1|TRBJ2-7|-|13
CASSLGGVDEQYF
TGCGCCAGCAGCTTGGGGGGAGTGGACGAGCAGTACTTC
>-|TRBV19|TRBJ2-1|-|13
CASSISLNNGQFF
TGTGCCAGTAGTATATCCCTAAACAACGGGCAGTTCTTC
>-|TRBV2|TRBJ2-3|-|15
CASSGGSVKTDTQYF
TGTGCCAGCAGTGGGGGCTCGGTAAAAACAGATACGCAGTATTTT
>once|TRBV10-3|TRBJ2-7|-|17
CAISESWDTSWSYEQYF
TGTGCCATCAGTGAGTCTTGGGACACTAGTTGGTCCTACGAGCAGTACTTC
>-|TRBV20-1|TRBJ2-7|-|11
CSARRSNEQYF
TGCAGTGCTCGCCGTTCCAACGAGCAGTACTTC
>-|TRBV28|TRBJ2-7|-|16
CASTSLGDRDHYEQYF
TGTGCCAGCACCTCCCTCGGTGATAGGGACCACTACGAGCAGTACTTC
>-|TRBV19|TRBJ2-2|-|17
CASSIKASAVRTGELFF
TGTGCCAGTAGTATAAAGGCGTCAGCAGTTCGGACCGGGGAGCTGTTTTTT
>-|TRBV7-9|TRBJ2-2|TRBD1|17
CASSSDRVSINTGELFF
TGTGCCAGCAGCTCAGACAGGGTCTCCATCAACACCGGGGAGCTGTTTTTT
>-|TRBV7-8|TRBJ1-1|-|18
CASSSLVLWGQRNTEAFF
TGTGCCAGCAGCTCCCTGGTGTTATGGGGGCAGAGAAACACTGAAGCTTTCTTT
>-|TRBV18|TRBJ2-5|-|18
CASSPPYLSRQPQETQYF
TGTGCCAGCTCACCACCGTATCTCAGCCGACAGCCGCAAGAGACCCAGTACTTC
>-|TRBV7-8|TRBJ2-5|TRBD2|13
CASSPGLRETQYF
TGTGCCAGCTCTCCGGGACTAAGAGAGACCCAGTACTTC
>-|TRBV2|TRBJ1-4|-|13
CATQKEGGSKLFF
TGTGCCACTCAAAAGGAGGGGGGATCAAAACTGTTTTTT
>-|TRBV6-5|TRBJ2-1|-|12
CASNQIGNEQFF
TGTGCCAGCAACCAGATTGGCAATGAGCAGTTCTTC
>-|TRBV2|TRBJ1-2|-|13
CASSELGGYGYTF
TGTGCCAGCAGTGAGTTAGGAGGCTATGGCTACACCTTC
>-|TRBV6-5|TRBJ1-2|-|14
CASSRTGRNYGYTF
TGTGCCAGCAGTCGAACAGGGAGGAACTATGGCTACACCTTC
>-|TRBV7-2|TRBJ2-2|TRBD1|15
CASRTGQPLEGELFF
TGTGCCAGCAGAACGGGACAGCCCCTTGAAGGGGAGCTGTTTTTT